The sequence of this T cell receptor beta chain was determined in a study of blood T cells in healthy people across ages. Next came a second PCR, run for about 7 to 12 cycles, which used a sample-barcoded 5' primer along with a J-beta primer mix. MiXCR was run by TCRdb on the 5' RACE reads, yielding one entry per CDR3 protein. The data hold about 1.8 million distinct CDR3 sequences, with 40% to 55% observed a single time. The CDR3 loop spans 16 amino acids. The V end lost 0 bases, the J end lost 2 bases, and 14 bases lay between the germline ends. Per the germline V gene, CDR1 is MNHEY and CDR2 is SVGAGI. The study's findings and limits: Unknown donor CMV status possibly confounded expanded clonotype changes.

Note on this clonotype: The antigen remains undetermined.

The sample was blood. This chain links TRBV6-5 with TRBJ2-7; D might be TRBD1 or TRBD2, each matching 5 bases. This sequence originates from a woman between 40 and 50 years old in good health. CDR3 residues: CASSYSWGSHPYEQYF. Written as DNA, the CDR3 is TGTGCCAGCAGTTACTCGTGGGGGTCACATCCCTACGAGCAGTACTTC.